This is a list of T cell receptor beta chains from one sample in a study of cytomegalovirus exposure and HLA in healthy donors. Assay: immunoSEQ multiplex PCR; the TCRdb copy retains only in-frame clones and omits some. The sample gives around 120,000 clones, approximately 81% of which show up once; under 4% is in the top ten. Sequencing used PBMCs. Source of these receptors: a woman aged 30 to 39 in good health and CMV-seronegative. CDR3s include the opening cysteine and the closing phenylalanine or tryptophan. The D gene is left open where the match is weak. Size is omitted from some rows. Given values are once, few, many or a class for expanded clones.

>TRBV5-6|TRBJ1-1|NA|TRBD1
CASSWTGSNTEAFF
TGTGCCAGCAGCTGGACAGGGTCGAACACTGAAGCTTTCTTT
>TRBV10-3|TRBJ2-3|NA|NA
CAISERGDTDTQYF
TGTGCCATCAGTGAACGGGGTGATACAGATACGCAGTATTTT
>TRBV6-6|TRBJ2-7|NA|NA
CASTAGTPYEQYF
TGTGCCAGCACGGCCGGGACTCCCTACGAGCAGTACTTC
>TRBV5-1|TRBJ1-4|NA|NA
CASSLGQGQEKLFF
TGCGCCAGCAGCTTGGGCCAGGGTCAGGAAAAACTGTTTTTT
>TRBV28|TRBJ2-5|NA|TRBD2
CASSWWTSGGTRAQYF
TGTGCCAGCAGTTGGTGGACTAGCGGAGGGACCAGGGCCCAGTACTTC
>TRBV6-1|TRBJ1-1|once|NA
CASGEPSSANTEAFF
TGTGCCAGCGGGGAGCCCTCCTCGGCCAACACTGAAGCTTTCTTT
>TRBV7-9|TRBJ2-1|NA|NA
CASRDFYNEQFF
TGTGCCAGCCGAGACTTCTATAATGAGCAGTTCTTC
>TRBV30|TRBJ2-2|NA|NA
CAWSSSGVGELFF
TGTGCCTGGAGTTCATCAGGGGTCGGGGAGCTGTTTTTT
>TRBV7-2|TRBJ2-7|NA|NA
CASSFSQGGYEQYF
TGTGCCAGCAGCTTCTCGCAGGGGGGCTACGAGCAGTACTTC
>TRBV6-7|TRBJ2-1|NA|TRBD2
CASSDRTSGAPNEQFF
TGTGCCAGCAGCGACCGGACTAGCGGAGCCCCCAATGAGCAGTTCTTC
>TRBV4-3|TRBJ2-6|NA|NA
CASSQDGTASGANVLTF
TGCGCCAGCAGCCAAGATGGTACAGCCTCTGGGGCCAACGTCCTGACTTTC
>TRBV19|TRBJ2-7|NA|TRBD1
CASSIPGTGYEQYF
TGTGCCAGTAGTATACCCGGGACAGGCTACGAGCAGTACTTC
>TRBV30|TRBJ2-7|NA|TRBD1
CAWRRRDRSYEQYF
TGTGCCTGGAGGAGACGGGACAGATCCTACGAGCAGTACTTC
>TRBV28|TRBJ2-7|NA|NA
CASSLGSAHSYEQYF
TGTGCCAGCAGTTTAGGCAGCGCCCACTCCTACGAGCAGTACTTC
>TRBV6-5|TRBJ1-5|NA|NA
CASSQEAGTMHF
TGTGCCAGCAGTCAGGAGGCCGGGACTATGCATTTT
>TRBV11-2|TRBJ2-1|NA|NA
CASSLVGTNYNEQFF
TGTGCCAGCAGCTTAGTTGGGACAAATTACAATGAGCAGTTCTTC
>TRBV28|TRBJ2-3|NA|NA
CASSFTGSTDTQYF
TGTGCCAGCAGTTTTACGGGTAGCACAGATACGCAGTATTTT